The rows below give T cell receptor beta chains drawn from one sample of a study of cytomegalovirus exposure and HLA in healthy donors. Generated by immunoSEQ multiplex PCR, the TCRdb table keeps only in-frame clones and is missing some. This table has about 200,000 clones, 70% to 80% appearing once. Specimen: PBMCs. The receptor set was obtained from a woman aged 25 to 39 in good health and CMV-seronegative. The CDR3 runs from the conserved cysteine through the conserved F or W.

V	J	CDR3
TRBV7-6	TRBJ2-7	CASSPDRGTTWGEQYF
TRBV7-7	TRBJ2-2	CASSFAGGNTGELFF
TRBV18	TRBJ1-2	CASSPTAGSVYGYTF
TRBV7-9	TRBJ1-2	CASSLASGGGGYTF
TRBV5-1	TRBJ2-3	CASSGGTLDPDTQYF
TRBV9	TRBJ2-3	CASSVEGDDTQYF
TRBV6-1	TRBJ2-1	CASSGDRGLNEQFF
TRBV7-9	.	CASSTGTQKYEQYF
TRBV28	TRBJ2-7	CASNPGGPYEQYF
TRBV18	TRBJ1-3	CASSPPINRRNTIYF
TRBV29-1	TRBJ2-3	CSVEVFRFGGGSGADTQYF
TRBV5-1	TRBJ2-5	CASREGSQETQYF
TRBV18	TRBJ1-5	CASSLPGLPQHF
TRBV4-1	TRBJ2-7	CASSRSGPGSYEQYF
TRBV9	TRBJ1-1	CASSAEGQVMNTEAFF
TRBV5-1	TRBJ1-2	CASSSNRALEDGYTF
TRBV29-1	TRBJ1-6	CSDTPPADSPLHF
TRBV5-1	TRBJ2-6	CASSLGQGYSGANVLTF
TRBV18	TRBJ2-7	CASSFTGGAYEQYF
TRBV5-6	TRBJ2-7	CASSFGLLAGDGNF
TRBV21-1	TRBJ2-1	CASSNVGFRGRKGHNEQFF
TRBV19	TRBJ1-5	CASTYGGYYYSNQPQHF
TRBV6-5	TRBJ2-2	CASTRTATGELFF
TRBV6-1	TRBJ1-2	CASSENTRVNYGYTF
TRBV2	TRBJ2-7	CASSGSVYEQYF
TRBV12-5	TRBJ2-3	CASGLSSTKKPNNGLAGLRDTQYF
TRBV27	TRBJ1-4	CASTTGGTNEKLFF
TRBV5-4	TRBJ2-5	CASSSLGSGWEETQYF
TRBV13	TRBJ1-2	CASSSKGQGLFSYTF
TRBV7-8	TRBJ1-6	CASSLSGSADSPLHF
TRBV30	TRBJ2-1	CASWDRGYNEQFF
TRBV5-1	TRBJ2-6	CASSPYDRGAGANVLTF
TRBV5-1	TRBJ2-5	CASSLGTVQETQYF
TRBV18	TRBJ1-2	CASSPPSGDPYGYTF
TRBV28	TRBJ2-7	CASGSGQYEQYF
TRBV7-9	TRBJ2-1	CSSSESGNEQFF
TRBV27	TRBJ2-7	CASSSWREVTYEQYF
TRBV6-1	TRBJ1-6	CASSEAYGINSPLHF
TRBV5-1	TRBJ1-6	CASSPRTGQGYGSPLHF